These 6 T cell receptor beta chains were sequenced from one sample in a study of T-cell reconstitution after alpha-beta-depleted transplantation in children (dated by TCRdb to 2016 to 2017). Library preparation employed PCR. TCRdb shows the sequencer as Illumina HiSeq 2500. TCR libraries were prepared with molecular barcoding, using unique molecular identifiers to normalize TCRbeta repertoire quantification. TCRdb cleaned the public reads at Q25 with fastp, built clones with MiXCR and kept in-frame beta chains. When rows share a CDR3 protein, they turn into one entry using the most common DNA and genes. The sample profile shows fewer than 750,000 distinct CDR3 sequences; over 20% of them were found once. The ten top clones hold around 36% of the sample. Taken with the paper, the label for treatment or condition translates to: allogeneic hematopoietic cell transplantation with graft depleted of TCRalphabeta T cells and CD19 B cells.

The source was PBMCs, collected before TCRalphabeta/CD19-depleted stem cell transplant. The source of these receptors is a boy under two years old with Wiskott-Aldrich syndrome, due to receive a stem cell transplant.

This clonotype was seen ten or more times. V and J are TRBV6-6 and TRBJ2-2, with D uncertain. CDR3 length: 13 amino acids. The V end was cut by 2 bases, the J end by 2 bases, with 3 bases between. Germline CDR1 and CDR2: MNHNY and SVGAGI (reference sequence). The CDR3 protein is CASSYPNTGELFF. As DNA, the CDR3 is TGTGCCAGCAGTTACCCTAACACCGGGGAGCTGTTTTTT.

The chain has TRBV5-1 and TRBJ2-7; 12 bases align to TRBD2. The CDR3 has 16 residues. From germline, CDR1 is SGHRS and CDR2 YFSETQ. The V and J ends lost 4 bases and 4 bases, in that order; junction bases with no gene match: 9. In nucleotides, the CDR3 is TGCGCCAGCAGCCCGAAGACTAGCGGGAGTTCTTACGAGCAGTACTTC. This codes for CASSPKTSGSSYEQYF.

J is TRBJ2-3 and V is TRBV12-3 or TRBV12-4, with D perhaps being TRBD1 or TRBD2 (5 bases each). Between the trimmed V and J ends, which lost 6 bases and 7 bases, there was a span of 11 bases. The CDR3 is made up of 12 amino acids. Here the CDR3 reads CASRRDVNTQYF. The DNA of the CDR3 is TGTGCCAGCAGACGGGACGTTAATACGCAGTATTTT.

The table lists this clonotype with a few counts. The chain recombines TRBV5-1 with TRBJ2-7; 8 positions match TRBD1. This CDR3 region has 14 residues. With V trimmed by 2 bases and J by 3 bases, 4 bases remained unmatched. The germline V gene encodes CDR1 SGHRS and CDR2 YFSETQ. CDR3 nucleotides: TGCGCCAGCAGCTTCGGACAGGGATTCTACGAGCAGTACTTC. Its translation: CASSFGQGFYEQYF.

This clonotype came up a few times. The chain combines TRBV5-1 with TRBJ2-7, with 12 bases identical to TRBD1. Germline V gene lookup returns CDR1 SGHRS and CDR2 YFSETQ. Germline trimming cut 0 bases from V and 5 bases from J; bases unmatched to any gene: 3. The length of the CDR3 is 15 residues. The CDR3 region has the DNA TGCGCCAGCAGCTTGGCGGGACAGGGGGCCGACGAGCAGTACTTC. Amino acids: CASSLAGQGADEQYF.

This clonotype was picked up a small number of times. The gene calls are TRBV10-3 and TRBJ1-3; possibly TRBD1 for D (5 bases). Germline values: CDR1 ENHRY, CDR2 SYGVKD. V shed 4 bases and J shed 0 bases, with 10 bases lying between them. CDR3 size: 15 residues. The CDR3 DNA sequence: TGTGCCATCAGTGCGGGGGACTTCTCTGGAAACACCATATATTTT. Amino acid sequence: CAISAGDFSGNTIYF.